This T cell receptor beta chain was recovered during a study of T cells after yellow fever vaccination. Study-level points and caveats: Clones that expanded after primary vaccination mostly reappeared after the booster (roughly 95% CD4, around 87% CD8).

The CDR3 length is 14 residues. Trimming removed 4 bases from V and 3 bases from J; junction bases left unmatched: 0. Germline values: CDR1 SGHRS, CDR2 YFSETQ. The sample holds a few counts of this clonotype. Its antigen is as yet unknown. TCRdb re-analysed the 5' RACE reads in MiXCR, keeping a single row per CDR3 protein. The table records 610,000 or so distinct CDR3 sequences, 12% of them present only once. The source of this sequence is a man aged 30 to 45 who received the YFV17D yellow fever vaccine. This material consisted of PBMCs, taken on the day of the yellow fever booster vaccination. The J gene is TRBJ2-5, the V gene TRBV5-1; TRBD2 agrees at 13 bases. CDR3 amino acids: CASSGLAGEETQYF. In DNA, the CDR3 is TGCGCCAGCAGCGGACTAGCGGGAGAAGAGACCCAGTACTTC.